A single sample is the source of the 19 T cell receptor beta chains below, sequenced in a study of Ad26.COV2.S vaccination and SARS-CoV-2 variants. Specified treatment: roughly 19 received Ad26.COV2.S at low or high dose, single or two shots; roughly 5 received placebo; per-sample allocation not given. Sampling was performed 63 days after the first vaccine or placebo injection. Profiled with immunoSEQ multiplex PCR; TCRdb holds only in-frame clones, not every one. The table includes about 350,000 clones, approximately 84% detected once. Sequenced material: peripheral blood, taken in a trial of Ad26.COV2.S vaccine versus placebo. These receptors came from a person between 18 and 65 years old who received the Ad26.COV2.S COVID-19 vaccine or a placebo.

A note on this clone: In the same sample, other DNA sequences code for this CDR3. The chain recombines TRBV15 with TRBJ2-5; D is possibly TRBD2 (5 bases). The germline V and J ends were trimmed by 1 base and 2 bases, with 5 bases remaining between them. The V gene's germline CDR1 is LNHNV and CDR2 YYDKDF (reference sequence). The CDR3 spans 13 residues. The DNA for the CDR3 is TGTGCCACCAGCAGAGGGACTCAAGAGACCCAGTACTTC. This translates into CATSRGTQETQYF.

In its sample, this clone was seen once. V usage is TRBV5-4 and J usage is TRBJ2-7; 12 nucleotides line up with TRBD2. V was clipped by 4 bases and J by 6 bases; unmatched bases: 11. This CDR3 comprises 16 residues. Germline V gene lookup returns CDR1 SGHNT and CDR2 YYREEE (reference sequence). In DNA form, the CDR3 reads TGTGCCAGCAGCCGACCTAGCGGGAGGGGGCCCGCCGAGCAGTACTTC. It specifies CASSRPSGRGPAEQYF.

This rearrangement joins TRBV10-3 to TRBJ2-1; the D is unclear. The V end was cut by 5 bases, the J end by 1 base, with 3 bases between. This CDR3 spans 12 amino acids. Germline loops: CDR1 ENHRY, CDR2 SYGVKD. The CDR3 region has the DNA TGTGCCATCAGTAATTCCTACAATGAGCAGTTCTTC. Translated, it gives CAISNSYNEQFF.

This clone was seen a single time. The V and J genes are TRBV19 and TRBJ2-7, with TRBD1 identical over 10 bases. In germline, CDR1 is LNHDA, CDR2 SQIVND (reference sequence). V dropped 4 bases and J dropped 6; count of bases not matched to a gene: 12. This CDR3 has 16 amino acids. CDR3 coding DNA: TGTGCCAGTAGTAACCGACAGGGGGCTGGGATGGGCGAGCAGTACTTC. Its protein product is CASSNRQGAGMGEQYF.

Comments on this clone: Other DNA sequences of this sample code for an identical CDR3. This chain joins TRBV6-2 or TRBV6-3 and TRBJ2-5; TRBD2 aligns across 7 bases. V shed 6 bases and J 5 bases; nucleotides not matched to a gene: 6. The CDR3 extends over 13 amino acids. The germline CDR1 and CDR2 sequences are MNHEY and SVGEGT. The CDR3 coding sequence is TGTGCCAGCAGCTCGCGGCGGGGGGAGACCCAGTACTTC. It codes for CASSSRRGETQYF.

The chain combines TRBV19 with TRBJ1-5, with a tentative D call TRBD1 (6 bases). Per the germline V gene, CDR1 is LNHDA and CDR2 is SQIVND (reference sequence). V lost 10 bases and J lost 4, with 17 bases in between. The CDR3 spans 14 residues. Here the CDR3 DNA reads TGTGCCACTGCCCCAGGGACACTTAATCAGCCCCAGCATTTT. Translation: CATAPGTLNQPQHF. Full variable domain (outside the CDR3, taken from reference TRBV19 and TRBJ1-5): DGGITQSPKYLFRKEGQNVTLSCEQNLNHDAMYWYRQDPGQGLRLIYYSQIVNDFQKGDIAEGYSVSREKKESFPLTVTSAQKNPTAFYLCATAPGTLNQPQHFGDGTRLSIL.

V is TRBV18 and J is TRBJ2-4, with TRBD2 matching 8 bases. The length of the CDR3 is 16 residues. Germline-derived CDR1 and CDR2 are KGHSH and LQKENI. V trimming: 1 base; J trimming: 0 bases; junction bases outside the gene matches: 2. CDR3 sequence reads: CASSPLRGAAKNIQYF. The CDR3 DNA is TGTGCCAGCTCACCACTGCGGGGGGCAGCCAAAAACATTCAGTACTTC. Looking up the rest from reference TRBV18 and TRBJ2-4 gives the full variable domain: NAGVMQNPRHLVRRRGQEARLRCSPMKGHSHVYWYRQLPEEGLKFMVYLQKENIIDESGMPKERFSAEFPKEGPSILRIQQVVRGDSAAYFCASSPLRGAAKNIQYFGAGTRLSVL.

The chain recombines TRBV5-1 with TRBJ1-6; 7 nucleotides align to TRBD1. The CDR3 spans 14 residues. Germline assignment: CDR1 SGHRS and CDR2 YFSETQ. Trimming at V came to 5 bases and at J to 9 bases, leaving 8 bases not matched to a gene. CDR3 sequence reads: CASSITGDSSPLHF. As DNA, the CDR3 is TGCGCCAGCAGTATAACAGGGGACTCTTCACCCCTCCACTTT.

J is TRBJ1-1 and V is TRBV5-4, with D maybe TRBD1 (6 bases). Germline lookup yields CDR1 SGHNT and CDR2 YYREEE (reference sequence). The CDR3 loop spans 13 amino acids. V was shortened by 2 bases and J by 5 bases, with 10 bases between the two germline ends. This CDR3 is CASSLRGQTEAFF. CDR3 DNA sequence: TGTGCCAGCAGCTTACGGGGGCAAACTGAAGCTTTCTTT.

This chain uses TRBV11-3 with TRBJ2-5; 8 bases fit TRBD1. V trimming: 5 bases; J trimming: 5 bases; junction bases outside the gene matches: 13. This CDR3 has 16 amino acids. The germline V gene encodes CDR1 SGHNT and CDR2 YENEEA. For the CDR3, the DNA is TGTGCCAGCAGCCCAGGGGGCAGGGGATCTTACGAGACCCAGTACTTC. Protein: CASSPGGRGSYETQYF.

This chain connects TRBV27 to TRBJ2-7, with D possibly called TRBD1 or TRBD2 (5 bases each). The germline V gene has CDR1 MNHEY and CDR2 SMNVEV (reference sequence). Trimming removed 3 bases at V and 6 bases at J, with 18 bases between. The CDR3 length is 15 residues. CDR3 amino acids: CASSLSSRGSGEQYF. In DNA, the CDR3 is TGTGCCAGCAGTTTGTCGTCGAGGGGCTCAGGCGAGCAGTACTTC.

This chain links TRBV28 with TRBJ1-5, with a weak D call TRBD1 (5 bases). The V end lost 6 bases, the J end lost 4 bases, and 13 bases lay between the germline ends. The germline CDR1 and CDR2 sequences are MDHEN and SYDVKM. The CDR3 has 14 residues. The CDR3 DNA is TGTGCCAGCAGGGTGGGACCACAAAATCAGCCCCAGCATTTT. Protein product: CASRVGPQNQPQHF.

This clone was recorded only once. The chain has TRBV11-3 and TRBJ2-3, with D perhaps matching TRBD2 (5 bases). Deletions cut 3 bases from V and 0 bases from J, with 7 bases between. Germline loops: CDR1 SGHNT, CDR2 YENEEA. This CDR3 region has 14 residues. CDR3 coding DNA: TGTGCCAGCAGCTTTCGAGGGAGCACAGATACGCAGTATTTT. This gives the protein CASSFRGSTDTQYF.

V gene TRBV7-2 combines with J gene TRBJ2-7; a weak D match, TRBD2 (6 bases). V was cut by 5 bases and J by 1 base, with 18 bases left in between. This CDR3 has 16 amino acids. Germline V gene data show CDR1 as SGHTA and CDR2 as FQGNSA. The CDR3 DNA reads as TGTGCCAGCAGCCAAGAGGGGCGGGGTTCGTCCTACGAGCAGTACTTC. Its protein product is CASSQEGRGSSYEQYF.

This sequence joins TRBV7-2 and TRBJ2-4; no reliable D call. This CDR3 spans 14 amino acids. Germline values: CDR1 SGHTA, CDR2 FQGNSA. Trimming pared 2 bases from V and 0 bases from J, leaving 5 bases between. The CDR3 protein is CASSLLVAKNIQYF. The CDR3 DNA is TGTGCCAGCAGCTTACTAGTAGCCAAAAACATTCAGTACTTC.

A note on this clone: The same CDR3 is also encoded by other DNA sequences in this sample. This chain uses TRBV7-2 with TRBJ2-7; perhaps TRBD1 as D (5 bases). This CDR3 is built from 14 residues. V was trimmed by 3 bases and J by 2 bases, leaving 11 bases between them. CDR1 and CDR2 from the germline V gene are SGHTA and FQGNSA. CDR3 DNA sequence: TGTGCCAGCAGCTTCCGAGACAGCACCTACGAGCAGTACTTC. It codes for CASSFRDSTYEQYF. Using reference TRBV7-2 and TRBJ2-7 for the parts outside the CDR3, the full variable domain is GAGVSQSPSNKVTEKGKDVELRCDPISGHTALYWYRQSLGQGLEFLIYFQGNSAPDKSGLPSDRFSAERTGGSVSTLTIQRTQQEDSAVYLCASSFRDSTYEQYFGPGTRLTVT.

Here the CDR3 reads CASSPRDSNQPQHF. The CDR3, as DNA: TGTGCCAGCAGTCCTCGGGACAGCAATCAGCCCCAGCATTTT. The V call is TRBV6-6, the J call TRBJ1-5, with D maybe TRBD1 (5 bases). V lost 5 bases, J lost 1 base, and 9 bases lay in between. Germline loops: CDR1 MNHNY, CDR2 SVGAGI (reference sequence). This CDR3 contains 14 residues.

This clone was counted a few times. CDR3 nucleotide sequence: TGTGCCAGTAGCCATCCAAAGCCCCAGCATTTT. This translates into CASSHPKPQHF. V is TRBV19 and J is TRBJ1-5; no definite D call. This CDR3 comprises 11 residues. Looked up from germline, CDR1 is LNHDA and CDR2 is SQIVND (reference sequence). V was cut by 6 bases and J by 8 bases, with 8 bases left in between.

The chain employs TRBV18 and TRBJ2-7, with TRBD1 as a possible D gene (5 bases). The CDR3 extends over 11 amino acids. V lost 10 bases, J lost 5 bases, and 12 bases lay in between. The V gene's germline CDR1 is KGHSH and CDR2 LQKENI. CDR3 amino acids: CATSQGDEQYF. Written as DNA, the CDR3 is TGTGCCACAAGCCAAGGGGACGAGCAGTACTTC.